The 14 T cell receptor beta chains in this list originate from one sample, sequenced in a study of shared clonotypes between healthy human individuals. The data were produced by immunoSEQ multiplex PCR, yet TCRdb's version contains in-frame clones alone and is incomplete. This sample has a few million clones, with 80% to 95% found just once. Sequenced: naive CD4+ T cells from PBMCs. As for subset: CD45RA+ positively selected. The receptors originated from a man younger than 35 in good health. Some clones in this sample may be carry-over from other donors' samples.

In DNA form, the CDR3 reads TGTGCCAGCAGCCCCGAGGCCCGGGGATGGAACACTGAAGCTTTCTTT. This encodes CASSPEARGWNTEAFF. The V gene is TRBV4-2, the J gene TRBJ1-1; D is unresolved. V was trimmed by 4 bases and J by 1 base, leaving 16 bases between them. CDR1 is LGHNA, CDR2 YNFKEQ, per germline. This CDR3 is 16 amino acids long.

The rearrangement uses TRBV28 and TRBJ1-5; D is unclear. Germline CDR1 and CDR2: MDHEN and SYDVKM. V lost 7 bases to trimming and J lost 6 bases, with 10 bases between them. This CDR3 is built from 12 residues. This chain's CDR3 is CASTLTGQPQHF. The CDR3, as DNA: TGTGCCAGCACCCTTACGGGTCAGCCCCAGCATTTT.

The chain joins TRBV6-1 to TRBJ1-5; 11 bases match TRBD1. V was clipped by 3 bases and J by 6 bases; unmatched bases: 1. The CDR3 contains 14 residues. Per germline, CDR1 MNHNS and CDR2 SASEGT. The CDR3 protein is CASSEDRGPQPQHF. CDR3 bases: TGTGCCAGCAGTGAGGACAGGGGGCCTCAGCCCCAGCATTTT.

This clone was found once. The rearrangement links TRBV6-4 to TRBJ2-2; a weak D match, TRBD1 (6 bases). V was clipped by 5 bases and J by 4 bases, with 11 bases between them. This CDR3 is 14 amino acids long. Germline V CDR1 and CDR2: MRHNA, SNTAGT. CDR3 nucleotides: TGTGCCAGCAGTCAGGGGTTGAGCACCGGGGAGCTGTTTTTT. Translated, it gives CASSQGLSTGELFF.

This sequence joins TRBV10-3 and TRBJ2-5; 9 nucleotides align to TRBD1. In germline, CDR1 is ENHRY, CDR2 SYGVKD. The CDR3 runs 16 residues. V dropped 0 bases and J dropped 7; count of bases not matched to a gene: 9. CDR3 sequence: CAISESSQGADLTQYF. As DNA, the CDR3 is TGTGCCATCAGTGAGTCGTCACAGGGGGCGGATTTGACCCAGTACTTC.

This clone was seen just once. The chain is built from TRBV6-5 and TRBJ1-2; a weak D match, TRBD1 (5 bases). CDR3 length: 16 amino acids. V was shortened by 0 bases and J by 0 bases, with 11 bases between the two germline ends. Germline V CDR1 and CDR2: MNHEY, SVGAGI. The DNA for the CDR3 is TGTGCCAGCAGTTACTCGAGGGGAGACCCTAACTATGGCTACACCTTC. Its translation: CASSYSRGDPNYGYTF.

This chain links TRBV11-2 with TRBJ1-3; tentative D call: TRBD1 (6 bases). The V end lost 5 bases, the J end lost 1 base, and 9 bases lay between the germline ends. CDR1 and CDR2 (germline): SGHAT, FQNNGV. The CDR3 is made up of 14 amino acids. The CDR3 DNA reads TGTGCCAGCAGCGCACAGGGTTCTGGAAACACCATATATTTT. Its translation is CASSAQGSGNTIYF.

The V call is TRBV5-8, the J call TRBJ2-6; D may be TRBD1 (7 bases). Germline V gene data show CDR1 as SGHTS and CDR2 as YDEGEE. The CDR3 spans 16 residues. Trimming removed 4 bases at V and 3 bases at J, with 14 bases between. CDR3 DNA: TGTGCCAGCAGCCCGGGAGACAGGGTTGGGGCCAACGTCCTGACTTTC. Translation gives CASSPGDRVGANVLTF.

The chain is built from TRBV10-1 and TRBJ2-1; D is possibly TRBD1 or TRBD2 (5 bases each). The CDR3 totals 15 residues. Looked up from germline, CDR1 is WNHNN and CDR2 is SYGVQD (reference sequence). Trimming took off 8 bases at V and 4 bases at J, with 18 bases between the two ends. The CDR3 loop is CASLWGKVLYNEQFF. CDR3 in DNA: TGCGCCAGCCTTTGGGGGAAAGTCCTATACAATGAGCAGTTCTTC.

This chain connects TRBV5-1 to TRBJ2-7; 13 nucleotides match TRBD2. The germline gives CDR1 SGHRS, CDR2 YFSETQ. V trimming: 0 bases; J trimming: 9 bases; junction bases outside the gene matches: 12. This CDR3 is built from 17 residues. The CDR3 region is CASSLVFRTSGGVRQYF. In DNA, the CDR3 is TGCGCCAGCAGCTTGGTTTTTCGGACTAGCGGGGGCGTGAGGCAGTACTTC.

The chain links TRBV19 to TRBJ1-5, with 8 bases that match TRBD1. This CDR3 has 15 residues. V lost 6 bases to trimming and J lost 3 bases; unmatched junction nucleotides: 7. Per germline, CDR1 LNHDA and CDR2 SQIVND (reference sequence). The CDR3 DNA follows: TGTGCCAGTAGGGACAGGGCTGGGAACAATCAGCCCCAGCATTTT. It translates to CASRDRAGNNQPQHF.

J is TRBJ2-1 and V is TRBV9; a possible D gene is TRBD1 (5 bases). CDR1 SGDLS and CDR2 YYNGEE come from the germline V gene. V was trimmed by 4 bases and J by 6 bases, leaving 14 bases between them. This CDR3 is built from 14 residues. The CDR3 nucleotides read TGTGCCAGCAGCCCGCCCCGACAGACCAATGAGCAGTTCTTC. This gives the protein CASSPPRQTNEQFF.

The gene calls are TRBV9 and TRBJ1-5; 7 positions match TRBD1. The CDR3 has 17 residues. Germline trimming cut 4 bases from V and 0 bases from J; bases unmatched to any gene: 10. The V gene's germline CDR1 is SGDLS and CDR2 YYNGEE. CDR3 sequence (DNA): TGTGCCAGCAGCCCCAAGAACAGGGGAAATAGCAATCAGCCCCAGCATTTT. Amino acid sequence: CASSPKNRGNSNQPQHF.

Details on this clone: At the DNA level, this CDR3 is encoded by other sequences in the same sample as well. The chain recombines TRBV28 with TRBJ2-5; D remains unclear. Germline lookup yields CDR1 MDHEN and CDR2 SYDVKM. V dropped 6 bases and J dropped 3 bases, with 5 bases sitting between them. The CDR3 totals 11 residues. The CDR3 DNA follows: TGTGCCAGCAGCCTCGAAGAGACCCAGTACTTC. It encodes CASSLEETQYF.